The 32 T cell receptor beta chains below all came from one sample that was sequenced in a study of identical twins. In TCRdb, the 5' RACE reads were re-called with MiXCR into one record per CDR3 protein. This sample has some 1,700,000 distinct CDR3 sequences, with about 30% found just once. Source material: cord blood. The receptors come from a newborn girl in good health.

This clonotype was seen a handful of times. The chain is built from TRBV5-1 and TRBJ2-1, with D perhaps matching TRBD1 or TRBD2 (5 bases each). The CDR3 is 17 amino acids. CDR1 and CDR2 from the germline V gene are SGHRS and YFSETQ. Trimming took 1 base from V and 5 from J, leaving 19 bases between them. The DNA for the CDR3 is TGCGCCAGCAGCTTGCGGGCTAGCAAGTTGGGGGACAATGAGCAGTTCTTC. The encoded protein is CASSLRASKLGDNEQFF.

This clonotype was counted a few times. This chain links TRBV30 with TRBJ2-7, with D tentatively TRBD1 or TRBD2 (5 bases each). V lost 1 base and J lost 0, with 19 bases in between. Germline assignment: CDR1 GTSNPN and CDR2 SVGIG (reference sequence). The length of the CDR3 is 17 residues. In nucleotides, the CDR3 is TGTGCCTGGAGTGCTTCCCCCGGGACGTACGTCTCCTACGAGCAGTACTTC. Its translation is CAWSASPGTYVSYEQYF.

This chain joins TRBV28 and TRBJ2-5; D is possibly TRBD2 (5 bases). V was trimmed by 3 bases and J by 13 bases, leaving 15 bases between them. The CDR3 is 12 amino acids. Germline V lookup: CDR1 MDHEN, CDR2 SYDVKM. The chain's CDR3 is CASSFATSLPYF. Here the CDR3 DNA reads TGTGCCAGCAGTTTTGCAACTAGTCTGCCGTACTTC. The whole variable domain, filled in from reference TRBV28 and TRBJ2-5, reads DVKVTQSSRYLVKRTGEKVFLECVQDMDHENMFWYRQDPGLGLRLIYFSYDVKMKEKGDIPEGYSVSREKKERFSLILESASTNQTSMYLCASSFATSLPYFGPGTRLLVL.

V usage is TRBV24-1 and J usage is TRBJ1-2, with 7 bases identical to TRBD1. Germline loops: CDR1 KGHDR, CDR2 SFDVKD. There are 13 residues in the CDR3. Trimming cost V 5 bases and J 4 bases; bases outside gene matches: 3. The CDR3 loop is CATSAGDSYGYTF. As DNA, the CDR3 is TGTGCCACCAGTGCCGGGGACAGCTATGGCTACACCTTC.

This clonotype was counted a few times. The chain uses TRBV5-6 and TRBJ1-4; tentatively, D is TRBD1 (6 bases). CDR3 length equals 14 residues. Trimming removed 4 bases at V and 7 bases at J, with 14 bases between. Germline lookup yields CDR1 SGHDT and CDR2 YYEEEE. In nucleotides, the CDR3 is TGTGCCAGCAGCGGGGCCGGGACAAGTGAAAAACTGTTTTTT. It specifies CASSGAGTSEKLFF.

This clonotype was found many times. This chain links TRBV10-3 with TRBJ2-7; weak D call: TRBD1 (6 bases). Trimming removed 10 bases at V and 3 bases at J, with 13 bases between. Germline CDR1 is ENHRY and CDR2 is SYGVKD. This CDR3 has 12 amino acids. The CDR3 region has the DNA TGTGCCACCCGGACAGAGATCTACGAGCAGTACTTC. Amino acid sequence: CATRTEIYEQYF.

Remarks on this clonotype: One end of the junction does not line up with germline, which may come from a read error. This sequence joins TRBV4-1 and TRBJ2-5; D is undetermined. The CDR3 spans 13 residues. The germline gives CDR1 MGHRA, CDR2 YSYEKL. The CDR3 here is CAGSQVLPETQYF. In DNA form, the CDR3 reads TGCGCCGGCAGCCAAGTCCTTCCAGAGACCCAGTACTTC.

In DNA form, the CDR3 reads TGTGCCAGCAGTGGCCGGGCGCGGGAGAGCACAGATACGCAGTATTTT. Translated, it gives CASSGRARESTDTQYF. This chain connects TRBV6-1 to TRBJ2-3; TRBD2 agrees at 7 bases. V gave up 4 bases and J gave up 0 bases; unmatched junction bases: 7. The CDR3 contains 16 residues. Germline lookup yields CDR1 MNHNS and CDR2 SASEGT.

This clonotype turned up a few times. The CDR3 sequence is CATSDDESYEQYF. For the CDR3, the DNA is TGTGCCACCAGTGATGATGAGAGTTACGAGCAGTACTTC. The chain links TRBV24-1 to TRBJ2-5; D gene ambiguous. The DNA end is a closer match to TRBJ2-7, so the J assignment may be wrong. Germline V lookup: CDR1 KGHDR, CDR2 SFDVKD. The CDR3 length is 13 residues.

Concerning this clonotype itself: A much larger clone differs from this one at a single base, so this may be a read error. The V gene is TRBV29-1, the J gene TRBJ2-5; D is ambiguous. V lost 1 base to trimming and J lost 11 bases, with 14 bases between them. The CDR3 covers 12 residues. The V gene's germline CDR1 is SQVTM and CDR2 ANQGSEA. The CDR3 nucleotides are TGCAGCGTTGAAGTGGCCGACGCTGAGCAGTACTTC. Translated: CSVEVADAEQYF.

The V gene is TRBV5-1, the J gene TRBJ2-4; 7 bases are a match to TRBD2. Germline assignment: CDR1 SGHRS and CDR2 YFSETQ. The CDR3 runs 16 residues. The J segment lost 13 bases and the V segment lost 0 bases, leaving 16 bases of the junction unmatched. The CDR3, as DNA: TGCGCCAGCAGCTTGGCATGGATGGGAGGGCAGACGAAGCAGTACTTC. This sequence encodes CASSLAWMGGQTKQYF.

The chain carries TRBV11-1 and TRBJ2-7; TRBD1 matches at 8 bases. The length of the CDR3 is 16 residues. Germline V gene sequence: CDR1 SGHAT, CDR2 FQDESV (reference sequence). The trim removed 1 base at V and 0 bases at J, leaving 5 bases unmatched. CDR3 residues: CASSLVPGGVSYEQYF. CDR3 in DNA: TGTGCCAGCAGCTTAGTCCCAGGGGGCGTCTCCTACGAGCAGTACTTC.

Note on this clonotype: Lacking the conserved final phenylalanine or tryptophan, this CDR3 likely reflects a read error. CDR3 region: CASSPLADTQYL. The DNA of the CDR3 is TGTGCCAGCAGCCCACTAGCGGATACGCAGTATTTA. The chain couples TRBV7-6 to TRBJ2-3; 7 bases are a match to TRBD2. Germline lookup yields CDR1 SGHVS and CDR2 FNYEAQ. CDR3 length: 12 residues. The trim removed 5 bases at V and 6 bases at J, leaving 2 bases unmatched.

V usage is TRBV11-2 and J usage is TRBJ2-3, with TRBD2 as a possible D gene (6 bases). V shed 4 bases and J shed 4 bases, with 18 bases lying between them. Germline CDR1 SGHAT, CDR2 FQNNGV. The CDR3 sequence is 16 residues long. The DNA of the CDR3 is TGTGCCAGCAGCTCGACGCCGGGACTCCAATCAGATACGCAGTATTTT. This codes for CASSSTPGLQSDTQYF.

Concerning this clonotype itself: The junction and the germline gene differ at one end; a read error may be behind it. The chain uses TRBV11-2 and TRBJ1-2, with D possibly TRBD1 on 5 matching bases. Germline CDR1 and CDR2: SGHAT and FQNNGV. This CDR3 has 13 amino acids. The CDR3 is CASILQENYGYTF. The CDR3 region has the DNA TGTGCCAGCATCTTACAGGAAAACTATGGCTACACCTTC. The entire variable domain, with the rest obtained from reference TRBV11-2 and TRBJ1-2, is as follows: EAGVAQSPRYKIIEKRQSVAFWCNPISGHATLYWYQQILGQGPKLLIQFQNNGVVDDSQLPKDRFSAERLKGVDSTLKIQPAKLEDSAVYLCASILQENYGYTFGSGTRLTVV.

As for this clonotype: A junction boundary mismatches the germline segment, possibly from a read error. This chain connects TRBV20-1 to TRBJ2-5, with 8 bases fitting TRBD1. The CDR3 length is 16 residues. CDR1 is DFQATT, CDR2 SNEGSKA, per germline (reference sequence). The CDR3 nucleotides read TGCAGTGCTAGACCCGTTCGTGCAGGGGGCCAAGGGACCCAGTACTTC. Protein product: CSARPVRAGGQGTQYF.

This clonotype was observed at least ten times. The V and J genes are TRBV5-1 and TRBJ1-4, with D unclear. The V gene lost 0 bases and the J gene lost 2 bases, with 5 bases spanning the gap. From germline, CDR1 is SGHRS and CDR2 YFSETQ. This CDR3 is built from 14 residues. The CDR3 is CASSLASTNEKLFF. In DNA form, the CDR3 reads TGCGCCAGCAGCTTGGCGTCTACTAATGAAAAACTGTTTTTT. The full variable domain, its missing parts supplied by reference TRBV5-1 and TRBJ1-4, is KAGVTQTPRYLIKTRGQQVTLSCSPISGHRSVSWYQQTPGQGLQFLFEYFSETQRNKGNFPGRFSGRQFSNSRSEMNVSTLELGDSALYLCASSLASTNEKLFFGSGTQLSVL.

Notes on this clonotype: A junction boundary mismatches the germline segment, possibly from a read error. J is TRBJ1-5 and V is TRBV15; D remains ambiguous. The CDR3 consists of 14 residues. Germline CDR1 is LNHNV and CDR2 is YYDKDF (reference sequence). CDR3 DNA sequence: TGTGCCACCAGCAGAGTGCAGATCAATCAGCCCCGGCATTTT. This sequence encodes CATSRVQINQPRHF. The full variable domain, completed using reference TRBV15 and TRBJ1-5, is DAMVIQNPRYQVTQFGKPVTLSCSQTLNHNVMYWYQQKSSQAPKLLFHYYDKDFNNEADTPDNFQSRRPNTSFCFLDIRSPGLGDTAMYLCATSRVQINQPRHFGDGTRLSIL.

Written as DNA, the CDR3 is TGTGCCAGCAGTTCCTCCGGGACAGGGGTTTACGAGCAGTACTTC. This codes for CASSSSGTGVYEQYF. The chain has TRBV28 and TRBJ2-1, with 10 bases lining up with TRBD1. The better agreement between TRBJ2-7 and the DNA end casts doubt on the J call. This CDR3 is built from 15 residues. Germline V CDR1 and CDR2: MDHEN, SYDVKM.

The V gene is TRBV2, the J gene TRBJ1-6; 7 bases agree with TRBD1. The CDR3 is 13 amino acids. Germline CDR1 is SNHLY and CDR2 is FYNNEI. J lost 7 bases, V lost 11 bases, and 8 bases had no gene match. The CDR3 spells CACWDSLNSPLHF. CDR3 nucleotides: TGTGCCTGCTGGGACAGCCTAAATTCACCCCTCCACTTT.

The chain is built from TRBV29-1 and TRBJ2-2; D might be TRBD2 (5 bases). V was pared by 3 bases and J by 2 bases, with 7 bases between. This CDR3 is built from 13 residues. Per germline, CDR1 SQVTM and CDR2 ANQGSEA. The CDR3: CSVERANTGELFF. In nucleotides, the CDR3 is TGCAGCGTTGAGCGGGCCAACACCGGGGAGCTGTTTTTT.

Only a few counts were recorded for this clonotype. The chain combines TRBV10-3 with TRBJ1-2; a possible D gene is TRBD1 (6 bases). The germline gives CDR1 ENHRY, CDR2 SYGVKD. The CDR3 contains 14 residues. V was pared by 2 bases and J by 5 bases, with 12 bases between. CDR3 loop: CAISEPLQGYGYTF. Written as DNA, the CDR3 is TGTGCCATCAGTGAGCCTCTACAGGGTTATGGCTACACCTTC.

The rearrangement joins TRBV29-1 to TRBJ1-2; 7 nucleotides agree with TRBD1. The J segment lost 4 bases and the V segment lost 4 bases, leaving 6 bases of the junction unmatched. The CDR3 runs 13 residues. CDR1 SQVTM and CDR2 ANQGSEA come from the germline V gene. The CDR3 here is CSVVEGQSYGYTF. CDR3 coding DNA: TGCAGCGTTGTGGAGGGACAGAGCTATGGCTACACCTTC.

The J gene is TRBJ1-2, the V gene TRBV20-1; D ambiguous. Germline CDR1 and CDR2: DFQATT and SNEGSKA (reference sequence). Trimming took 3 bases from V and 3 from J, leaving 8 bases between them. This CDR3 has 12 residues. Here the CDR3 DNA reads TGCAGTGCTAGTTCCGGTTACTATGGCTACACCTTC. It yields the protein CSASSGYYGYTF.

This clonotype was counted only a few times. V and J are TRBV14 and TRBJ2-1; D remains unclear. V was trimmed by 4 bases and J by 10 bases, leaving 11 bases between them. The CDR3 consists of 12 residues. Germline V lookup: CDR1 SGHDN, CDR2 FVKESK. In nucleotides, the CDR3 is TGTGCCAGCAGCCTCGCCCCGAGCGAGCAGTTCTTC. Its protein is CASSLAPSEQFF.

The chain combines TRBV28 with TRBJ2-3; no clear D gene. The CDR3 spans 10 residues. The V end lost 6 bases, the J end lost 7 bases, and 5 bases lay between the germline ends. CDR1 and CDR2 (germline): MDHEN, SYDVKM. CDR3 region: CASSRNTQYF. In DNA, the CDR3 is TGTGCCAGCAGCCGAAATACGCAGTATTTT.

This clonotype was seen only once. The junction departs from germline at one end; a sequencing error may be responsible. The chain carries TRBV5-1 and TRBJ2-3; no clear D gene. The CDR3 has 13 residues. CDR1 is SGHRS, CDR2 YFSETQ, per germline. The CDR3 coding sequence is TGCGCCAACAGCTTGGTTAGCACAGATACGCAGTATTTT. It codes for CANSLVSTDTQYF.

This clonotype was seen repeatedly, ten times or more. J is TRBJ1-1 and V is TRBV4-1, with 10 bases fitting TRBD1. Trimming at V came to 4 bases and at J to 4 bases, leaving 0 bases not matched to a gene. CDR1 and CDR2 (germline): MGHRA, YSYEKL. The CDR3 sequence is 13 residues long. The chain's CDR3 is CASSRTGGTEAFF. CDR3 in DNA: TGCGCCAGCAGCCGGACAGGGGGCACTGAAGCTTTCTTT.

The chain uses TRBV20-1 and TRBJ2-1, with D tentatively TRBD2 (5 bases). Germline V gene sequence: CDR1 DFQATT, CDR2 SNEGSKA (reference sequence). This CDR3 spans 13 amino acids. The ends were cut back, 3 bases at V and 4 bases at J, with 10 bases in the middle. Written as DNA, the CDR3 is TGCAGTGCTAGTTCCGGGGTGTACAATGAGCAGTTCTTC. Protein: CSASSGVYNEQFF.

This CDR3 reads CASSLAPGLEPLESGNEQYF. The DNA for the CDR3 is TGTGCCAGCAGTTTGGCCCCGGGACTAGAGCCCCTCGAGAGTGGCAATGAGCAGTACTTC. The V and J genes are TRBV27 and TRBJ2-1, with TRBD2 matching over 8 bases. The assigned J gene may be wrong: the sequence end matches TRBJ2-7 better. The CDR3 length is 20 residues. The V gene's germline CDR1 is MNHEY and CDR2 SMNVEV (reference sequence).

Here the CDR3 reads CASSVARQGMNTEAFF. The DNA of the CDR3 is TGTGCCAGCAGCGTAGCGAGACAGGGGATGAACACTGAAGCTTTCTTT. This chain links TRBV9 with TRBJ1-1, with 8 positions matching TRBD1. The CDR3 runs to 16 residues. CDR1 SGDLS and CDR2 YYNGEE come from the germline V gene. The junction had 4 bases not matched to a gene; V was cut back by 0 bases and J by 0 bases.

About this clonotype: A read error may produce the germline difference seen at one junction end. The chain joins TRBV7-2 to TRBJ2-5, with a possible D match to TRBD1 (6 bases). The CDR3 totals 14 residues. CDR1 SGHTA and CDR2 FQGNSA come from the germline V gene. CDR3 sequence reads: CASSLVIRGESQYF. CDR3 nucleotides: TGTGCCAGCAGCTTAGTCATCAGGGGAGAGTCCCAGTACTTC.